In this sample, the clone carrying this TCR beta chain turned up many times. The antigen remains unidentified. These data belong to a study of regulatory T cells in long-lasting Graves disease. The study's findings and limits: Accuracy may have been reduced by the small sample size. Clonotypes that were public and shared totalled some 2,900 in persistent patients versus approximately 970 in new patients.

The CDR3 is made up of 13 amino acids. Trimming removed 7 bases at V and 3 bases at J, with 12 bases between. Germline V gives CDR1 SGHAT, CDR2 FQNNGV. Library construction for TCR beta used iRepertoire HTBI primers and Arm-PCR of CDR3 regions. TCRdb reanalysed the multiplex PCR reads using MiXCR and keeps one entry per CDR3 protein. The sample has 350,000 to 450,000 distinct CDR3 sequences, just under 15% seen once. Specified time point: newly diagnosed GD, antithyroid drugs for less than 3 months. Generation of the TCR library employed RNA extracted from PBMCs. Blood from the periphery, 8.5 to 9 milliliters in all, was drawn into EDTA tubes. These same records also appear under a second study, on T cells in Graves' hyperthyroidism and ophthalmopathy. That work contributes: Using 13 V-J features, a model discriminated ophthalmopathy from stable hyperthyroidism.

This receptor was obtained from a woman between 25 and 40 years old with Graves disease. Sample: peripheral blood mononuclear cells (PBMCs), taken at new diagnosis, from a patient treated with antithyroid drugs. The chain is built from TRBV11-2 and TRBJ1-2; D is uncertain. The CDR3 region has the DNA TGTGCCAGCACCAAGATCGGGGACTATGGCTACACCTTC. Amino acid sequence: CASTKIGDYGYTF.